The rows below give T cell receptor beta chains drawn from one sample of a study of blood T cells in healthy people across ages. TCRdb reprocessed the 5' RACE reads via MiXCR and lists one record per CDR3 protein. The sample has under 1,000,000 distinct CDR3 sequences, roughly 40% seen once; the top ten hold 13%. Sequenced sample: blood. These receptors were taken from a man aged 18 to 29 in good health. Each CDR3 is given with its conserved first and last residue. A D gene is named only where the DNA matches it firmly. Size values are once, few and many counts, or a class for expanded clones, and some rows have none.

CDR3 protein: CASSLDGAPRGKLFF; CDR3 DNA: TGTGCCAGCAGCTTAGATGGGGCCCCGAGGGGAAAACTGTTTTTT; D gene: -; clone size: -; J gene: TRBJ1-4; V gene: TRBV7-8
CDR3 protein: CASSSQRISDTEAFF; CDR3 DNA: TGTGCCAGCAGTAGCCAACGTATTTCAGACACTGAAGCTTTCTTT; D gene: -; clone size: few; J gene: TRBJ1-1; V gene: TRBV6-6
CDR3 protein: CASSENPNQPQHF; CDR3 DNA: TGTGCCAGCAGTGAAAACCCGAATCAGCCCCAGCATTTT; D gene: -; clone size: few; J gene: TRBJ1-5; V gene: TRBV25-1
CDR3 protein: CASSQEFTGRAYEQYF; CDR3 DNA: TGCGCCAGCAGCCAAGAATTCACAGGGAGAGCCTACGAGCAGTACTTC; D gene: -; clone size: many; J gene: TRBJ2-7; V gene: TRBV4-3
CDR3 protein: CSVDRVDRLTDTQYF; CDR3 DNA: TGCAGCGTTGATAGGGTTGACAGACTCACAGATACGCAGTATTTT; D gene: -; clone size: -; J gene: TRBJ2-3; V gene: TRBV29-1
CDR3 protein: CSVGVSYEQYF; CDR3 DNA: TGCAGCGTGGGTGTTTCCTACGAGCAGTACTTC; D gene: -; clone size: once; J gene: TRBJ2-7; V gene: TRBV29-1
CDR3 protein: CASSLSVGELFF; CDR3 DNA: TGTGCCAGCAGTTTATCCGTCGGGGAGCTGTTTTTT; D gene: -; clone size: -; J gene: TRBJ2-2; V gene: TRBV12-3/TRBV12-4
CDR3 protein: CAISTGTGLDYGYTF; CDR3 DNA: TGTGCCATCAGTACCGGGACAGGGCTTGACTATGGCTACACCTTC; D gene: TRBD1; clone size: -; J gene: TRBJ1-2; V gene: TRBV10-3
CDR3 protein: CASRALGTGPNEKLFF; CDR3 DNA: TGCGCCAGCCGAGCTTTGGGGACGGGACCCAATGAAAAACTGTTTTTT; D gene: -; clone size: -; J gene: TRBJ1-4; V gene: TRBV5-1
CDR3 protein: CASSDRRTTYEQYF; CDR3 DNA: TGTGCCAGCAGCGACAGGCGAACAACCTACGAGCAGTACTTC; D gene: -; clone size: -; J gene: TRBJ2-7; V gene: TRBV28
CDR3 protein: CASSLRLAGAEYYEQYF; CDR3 DNA: TGTGCCAGCAGCTTACGGCTAGCGGGGGCCGAGTACTACGAGCAGTACTTC; D gene: TRBD2; clone size: few; J gene: TRBJ2-7; V gene: TRBV7-2
CDR3 protein: CASSFPRVRGQNDEQFF; CDR3 DNA: TGTGCCAGCAGTTTCCCCCGGGTCAGGGGTCAGAACGATGAGCAGTTCTTC; D gene: -; clone size: -; J gene: TRBJ2-1; V gene: TRBV7-2
CDR3 protein: CASSLGQLNSPLHF; CDR3 DNA: TGCGCCAGCAGCTTGGGCCAGCTTAATTCACCCCTCCACTTT; D gene: -; clone size: many; J gene: TRBJ1-6; V gene: TRBV7-9
CDR3 protein: CSARRSGFGGANVLTF; CDR3 DNA: TGCAGTGCTAGGAGATCAGGGTTCGGTGGGGCCAACGTCCTGACTTTC; D gene: -; clone size: -; J gene: TRBJ2-6; V gene: TRBV20-1
CDR3 protein: CSATAFGNYGYTF; CDR3 DNA: TGCAGTGCTACTGCCTTTGGGAACTATGGCTACACCTTC; D gene: -; clone size: many; J gene: TRBJ1-2; V gene: TRBV20-1
CDR3 protein: CASSPMGADTQYF; CDR3 DNA: TGTGCCAGCAGCCCGATGGGGGCAGATACGCAGTATTTT; D gene: -; clone size: few; J gene: TRBJ2-3; V gene: TRBV6-4
CDR3 protein: CSAADEYNEQFF; CDR3 DNA: TGCAGTGCGGCGGACGAGTACAATGAGCAGTTCTTC; D gene: -; clone size: -; J gene: TRBJ2-1; V gene: TRBV20-1
CDR3 protein: CASSQNHGYYEQYF; CDR3 DNA: TGCGCCAGCAGCCAAAACCACGGATACTACGAGCAGTACTTC; D gene: -; clone size: -; J gene: TRBJ2-7; V gene: TRBV4-1
CDR3 protein: CASSWERDEQFF; CDR3 DNA: TGCGCCAGCAGCTGGGAAAGGGATGAGCAGTTCTTC; D gene: -; clone size: -; J gene: TRBJ2-1; V gene: TRBV5-1
CDR3 protein: CASSRGVRSTDTQYF; CDR3 DNA: TGTGCCAGCAGTCGGGGGGTAAGGAGCACAGATACGCAGTATTTT; D gene: TRBD2; clone size: many; J gene: TRBJ2-3; V gene: TRBV25-1
CDR3 protein: CASGTRVNSYEQYF; CDR3 DNA: TGCGCCAGCGGCACGCGGGTCAACTCCTACGAGCAGTACTTC; D gene: -; clone size: -; J gene: TRBJ2-7; V gene: TRBV5-1
CDR3 protein: CAISDNLGVPEAFF; CDR3 DNA: TGTGCCATCAGTGATAATCTAGGGGTCCCTGAAGCTTTCTTT; D gene: -; clone size: few; J gene: TRBJ1-1; V gene: TRBV10-3
CDR3 protein: CSAPTSLAGGFYNEQFF; CDR3 DNA: TGCAGTGCTCCCACCTCTTTAGCGGGGGGCTTTTACAATGAGCAGTTCTTC; D gene: TRBD2; clone size: many; J gene: TRBJ2-1; V gene: TRBV20-1
CDR3 protein: CASKRDHGYTF; CDR3 DNA: TGTGCCAGCAAGAGGGACCATGGCTACACCTTC; D gene: -; clone size: many; J gene: TRBJ1-2; V gene: TRBV12-3/TRBV12-4
CDR3 protein: CASSQAAGGYGYTF; CDR3 DNA: TGTGCCAGCAGCCAAGCGGCAGGGGGATATGGCTACACCTTC; D gene: TRBD1; clone size: few; J gene: TRBJ1-2; V gene: TRBV4-2
CDR3 protein: CSARLNTGTLNTEAFF; CDR3 DNA: TGCAGTGCTAGACTCAATACCGGGACACTAAACACTGAAGCTTTCTTT; D gene: -; clone size: -; J gene: TRBJ1-1; V gene: TRBV20-1
CDR3 protein: CASSPEGMNTGELFF; CDR3 DNA: TGTGCCAGCTCACCTGAAGGGATGAACACCGGGGAGCTGTTTTTT; D gene: -; clone size: -; J gene: TRBJ2-2; V gene: TRBV18
CDR3 protein: CSGDQQETQYF; CDR3 DNA: TGCAGCGGTGACCAACAAGAGACCCAGTACTTC; D gene: -; clone size: -; J gene: TRBJ2-5; V gene: TRBV29-1
CDR3 protein: CASSLGTSYTF; CDR3 DNA: TGTGCCAGCAGTTTAGGTACGAGCTACACCTTC; D gene: -; clone size: many; J gene: TRBJ1-2; V gene: TRBV12-3/TRBV12-4
CDR3 protein: CASTETSNEQYF; CDR3 DNA: TGTGCCAGCACCGAAACGAGTAATGAGCAGTACTTC; D gene: -; clone size: -; J gene: TRBJ2-5; V gene: TRBV6-2/TRBV6-3
CDR3 protein: CGATAGNQPQHF; CDR3 DNA: TGCGGTGCTACGGCAGGGAATCAGCCCCAGCATTTT; D gene: -; clone size: -; J gene: TRBJ1-5; V gene: TRBV20-1
CDR3 protein: CASSQDLGPEAQYF; CDR3 DNA: TGTGCCAGCAGCCAAGATTTGGGGCCAGAGGCCCAGTACTTC; D gene: -; clone size: -; J gene: TRBJ2-5; V gene: TRBV3-1
CDR3 protein: CASSYSTQTQYF; CDR3 DNA: TGTGCCAGCAGTTACAGCACACAGACCCAGTACTTC; D gene: -; clone size: few; J gene: TRBJ2-5; V gene: TRBV6-2/TRBV6-3
CDR3 protein: CASSLAEGAVNLSGYTF; CDR3 DNA: TGTGCCAGCAGTTTAGCCGAGGGGGCAGTCAACTTGTCCGGCTACACCTTC; D gene: TRBD1; clone size: many; J gene: TRBJ1-2; V gene: TRBV12-3/TRBV12-4
CDR3 protein: CASSVGWNQPQHF; CDR3 DNA: TGTGCCAGCAGTGTAGGGTGGAATCAGCCCCAGCATTTT; D gene: -; clone size: few; J gene: TRBJ1-5; V gene: TRBV27
CDR3 protein: CASSLRDRGLVNIQYF; CDR3 DNA: TGTGCCAGCAGCCTGCGGGACAGGGGGTTAGTGAACATTCAGTACTTC; D gene: TRBD1; clone size: -; J gene: TRBJ2-4; V gene: TRBV7-2
CDR3 protein: CASSSTVVSFVYEQYF; CDR3 DNA: TGTGCCAGCAGTTCCACCGTGGTAAGTTTCGTCTACGAGCAGTACTTC; D gene: -; clone size: -; J gene: TRBJ2-7; V gene: TRBV6-5
CDR3 protein: CASSRETSGQGYIQYF; CDR3 DNA: TGCGCCAGCAGCCGAGAGACCTCGGGACAGGGGTACATTCAGTACTTC; D gene: TRBD1; clone size: -; J gene: TRBJ2-4; V gene: TRBV5-1
CDR3 protein: CASSPLTGGGGGTEAFF; CDR3 DNA: TGCGCCAGCAGCCCTCTCACAGGGGGCGGAGGAGGCACTGAAGCTTTCTTT; D gene: TRBD1; clone size: few; J gene: TRBJ1-1; V gene: TRBV5-1
CDR3 protein: CASGAATAYGYTF; CDR3 DNA: TGTGCTAGTGGTGCTGCGACAGCCTATGGCTACACCTTC; D gene: -; clone size: -; J gene: TRBJ1-2; V gene: TRBV12-5
CDR3 protein: CAISMTPVQGSYEQYF; CDR3 DNA: TGTGCCATCAGCATGACCCCGGTACAGGGGTCTTACGAGCAGTACTTC; D gene: TRBD1; clone size: -; J gene: TRBJ2-7; V gene: TRBV10-3
CDR3 protein: CASSFRYPGWGYTF; CDR3 DNA: TGTGCCAGCAGTTTTCGTTACCCAGGATGGGGCTACACCTTC; D gene: -; clone size: -; J gene: TRBJ1-2; V gene: TRBV12-3/TRBV12-4
CDR3 protein: CASSVRIIYEQYF; CDR3 DNA: TGTGCCAGCAGCGTTCGGATAATATACGAGCAGTACTTC; D gene: -; clone size: many; J gene: TRBJ2-7; V gene: TRBV12-3/TRBV12-4
CDR3 protein: CASSHRGGGKLFF; CDR3 DNA: TGTGCCAGCAGCCACAGGGGTGGGGGAAAACTGTTTTTT; D gene: TRBD1; clone size: few; J gene: TRBJ1-4; V gene: TRBV6-5
CDR3 protein: CASSQVQGLDTQYF; CDR3 DNA: TGTGCCAGCAGCCAAGTCCAGGGGCTGGATACGCAGTATTTT; D gene: -; clone size: once; J gene: TRBJ2-3; V gene: TRBV14
CDR3 protein: CASSPLLTQGTVTQYF; CDR3 DNA: TGTGCTAGCAGCCCCCTGCTGACACAGGGTACGGTGACCCAGTACTTC; D gene: -; clone size: few; J gene: TRBJ2-5; V gene: TRBV7-7
CDR3 protein: CASSLKPTSNQPQHF; CDR3 DNA: TGTGCCAGCAGCTTGAAGCCCACTAGCAATCAGCCCCAGCATTTT; D gene: -; clone size: many; J gene: TRBJ1-5; V gene: TRBV5-6
CDR3 protein: CASSTTGTLSVQYF; CDR3 DNA: TGTGCCAGCAGCACGACAGGCACCCTCTCGGTGCAGTACTTC; D gene: -; clone size: few; J gene: TRBJ2-5; V gene: TRBV7-2
CDR3 protein: CASSQGASFGANVLTF; CDR3 DNA: TGCGCCAGCAGCCAAGGGGCTAGCTTTGGGGCCAACGTCCTGACTTTC; D gene: -; clone size: -; J gene: TRBJ2-6; V gene: TRBV4-1
CDR3 protein: CASSESNNLRGYGYTF; CDR3 DNA: TGTGCCAGCAGTGAATCCAACAATCTAAGGGGGTATGGCTACACCTTC; D gene: -; clone size: few; J gene: TRBJ1-2; V gene: TRBV25-1
CDR3 protein: CASSLGDGGATETQYF; CDR3 DNA: TGTGCCAGCAGTTTAGGGGACGGGGGGGCCACTGAGACCCAGTACTTC; D gene: TRBD2; clone size: -; J gene: TRBJ2-5; V gene: TRBV12-3/TRBV12-4
CDR3 protein: CASSLTDVSFQYF; CDR3 DNA: TGTGCCAGCAGCCTAACGGACGTATCCTTTCAGTACTTC; D gene: -; clone size: many; J gene: TRBJ2-4; V gene: TRBV3-1
CDR3 protein: CSVRSGIPPLYNELKGQFF; CDR3 DNA: TGCAGCGTTCGGTCAGGGATCCCACCTCTTTACAATGAGCTCAAGGGGCAGTTCTTC; D gene: -; clone size: few; J gene: TRBJ2-1; V gene: TRBV29-1
CDR3 protein: CASSLVFRQGLYNEQFF; CDR3 DNA: TGCGCCAGCAGCTTGGTCTTTCGACAGGGGCTCTACAATGAGCAGTTCTTC; D gene: TRBD1; clone size: -; J gene: TRBJ2-1; V gene: TRBV5-1
CDR3 protein: CSARDPNTRELFF; CDR3 DNA: TGCAGTGCTAGAGACCCGAACACCAGGGAGCTGTTTTTT; D gene: -; clone size: -; J gene: TRBJ2-2; V gene: TRBV20-1
CDR3 protein: CASSSQDSVRQPQHF; CDR3 DNA: TGTGCCAGCTCATCCCAAGACAGCGTGCGTCAGCCCCAGCATTTT; D gene: -; clone size: -; J gene: TRBJ1-5; V gene: TRBV18
CDR3 protein: CSVPPWWETQFF; CDR3 DNA: TGCAGTGTCCCGCCGTGGTGGGAGACCCAGTTCTTC; D gene: -; clone size: -; J gene: TRBJ2-1; V gene: TRBV20-1
CDR3 protein: CSAGPRGQPQHF; CDR3 DNA: TGCAGTGCGGGACCCAGGGGTCAGCCCCAGCATTTT; D gene: -; clone size: -; J gene: TRBJ1-5; V gene: TRBV20-1